These T cell receptor beta chains were read from a single sample in a study of OX40 agonist ivuxolimab in advanced cancers. Sequencing used immunoSEQ multiplex PCR; TCRdb keeps in-frame clones, though not all of them. The profile shows about 54,000 clones, about 81% of them singletons. Sequences were derived from CD4+ or CD8+ T cells sorted from blood, sampled in a trial of the OX40 agonist ivuxolimab. Source of these receptors: an adult with an advanced solid tumor such as melanoma, head and neck, liver or kidney cancer. Both conserved end residues are part of each CDR3.

V: TRBV7-8; CDR3: CASSLGFLAGAYEQYF
V: TRBV5-1; CDR3: CASSPGSGILYEQYF
V: TRBV11-3; CDR3: CASSLAGVTTDTQYF
V: TRBV7-8; CDR3: CASSFQRQGDTEAFF
V: TRBV25-1; CDR3: CASSDRGGTGEQFF
V: TRBV2; CDR3: CASLRSGDTQYF
V: TRBV19; CDR3: CASSVRGVQETQYF
V: TRBV5-1; CDR3: CASSFGVGANEQFF
V: TRBV5-1; CDR3: CASSLGWAGEETQYF
V: TRBV19; CDR3: CASSPSTDTQYF
V: TRBV18; CDR3: CASSPRQPPNTEAFF
V: TRBV11-3; CDR3: CASSSRPGHNSPLHF
V: TRBV5-1; CDR3: CASSLESGGSTDTQYF
V: TRBV11-2; CDR3: CASSLDPGGRAEAFF
V: TRBV10-1; CDR3: CASSESRTLGELFF
V: TRBV19; CDR3: CASSIGRVETQYF
V: TRBV13; CDR3: CASSISSGGAHEQYF
V: TRBV15; CDR3: CATSRDERGPYEQYF
V: TRBV2; CDR3: CASSVTGRPTDTQYF
V: TRBV19; CDR3: CASSSTGSSGNTIYF
V: TRBV5-1; CDR3: CASSFSAGASDTQYF
V: TRBV6-5; CDR3: CASSQGANTGELFF
V: TRBV13; CDR3: CASAQGLDSNQPQHF
V: TRBV18; CDR3: CASSPRSGQGSGNTIYF
V: TRBV6-6; CDR3: CATSVSTYEQYF
V: TRBV7-2; CDR3: CASSQLNPAGDGKTQYF
V: TRBV14; CDR3: CASSAGTSDTDTQYF
V: TRBV5-6; CDR3: CASSPSAGLDGYTF
V: TRBV19; CDR3: CASSIQGWSYEQYF
V: TRBV7-6; CDR3: CASSLAPGTGAKEKLFF
V: TRBV29-1; CDR3: CSVVSGGTDTQYF
V: TRBV7-3; CDR3: CASSPRPGENTEAFF
V: TRBV14; CDR3: CASSQGRQGNTEAFF
V: TRBV7-9; CDR3: CASSPNREETQYF
V: TRBV28; CDR3: CASSSRKVAGRYEQYF
V: TRBV5-1; CDR3: CASSLDRVGNLAKNIQYF
V: TRBV19; CDR3: CASSIRVATSGGTDTQYF
V: TRBV6-5; CDR3: CASRTGTGEAFF
V: TRBV5-8; CDR3: CASSFSGNTEAFF
V: TRBV6-6; CDR3: CASKTEYNSPLHF
V: TRBV4-1; CDR3: CASSQEGQGPQETQYF
V: TRBV11-3; CDR3: CASSPPRNRVEQYF
V: TRBV7-8; CDR3: CASSRTNSNQPQHF
V: TRBV5-1; CDR3: CASSLFSGGVEILDEQFF
V: TRBV7-2; CDR3: CASSIRAGSTDTQYF
V: TRBV7-8; CDR3: CASSFARTEAFF
V: TRBV5-1; CDR3: CASSSLTSGGADTQYF
V: TRBV6-1; CDR3: CASSGDRVAKNIQYF
V: TRBV5-4; CDR3: CASSFRGSPLHF
V: TRBV6-5; CDR3: CASCEGHQETQYF